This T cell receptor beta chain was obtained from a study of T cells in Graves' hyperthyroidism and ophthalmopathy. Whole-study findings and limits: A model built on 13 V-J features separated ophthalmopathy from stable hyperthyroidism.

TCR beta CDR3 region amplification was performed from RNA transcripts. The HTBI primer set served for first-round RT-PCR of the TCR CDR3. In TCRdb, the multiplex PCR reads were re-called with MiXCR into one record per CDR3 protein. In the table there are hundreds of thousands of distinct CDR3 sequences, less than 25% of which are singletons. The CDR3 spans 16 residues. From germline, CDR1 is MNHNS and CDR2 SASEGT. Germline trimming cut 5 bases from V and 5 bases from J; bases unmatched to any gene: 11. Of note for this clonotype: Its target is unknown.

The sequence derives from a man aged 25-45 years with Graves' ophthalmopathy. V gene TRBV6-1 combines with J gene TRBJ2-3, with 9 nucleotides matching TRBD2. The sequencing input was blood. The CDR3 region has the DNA TGTGCCAGCAGTTTCAAACTAGCGGGTGGCATAGATACGCAGTATTTT. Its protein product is CASSFKLAGGIDTQYF.